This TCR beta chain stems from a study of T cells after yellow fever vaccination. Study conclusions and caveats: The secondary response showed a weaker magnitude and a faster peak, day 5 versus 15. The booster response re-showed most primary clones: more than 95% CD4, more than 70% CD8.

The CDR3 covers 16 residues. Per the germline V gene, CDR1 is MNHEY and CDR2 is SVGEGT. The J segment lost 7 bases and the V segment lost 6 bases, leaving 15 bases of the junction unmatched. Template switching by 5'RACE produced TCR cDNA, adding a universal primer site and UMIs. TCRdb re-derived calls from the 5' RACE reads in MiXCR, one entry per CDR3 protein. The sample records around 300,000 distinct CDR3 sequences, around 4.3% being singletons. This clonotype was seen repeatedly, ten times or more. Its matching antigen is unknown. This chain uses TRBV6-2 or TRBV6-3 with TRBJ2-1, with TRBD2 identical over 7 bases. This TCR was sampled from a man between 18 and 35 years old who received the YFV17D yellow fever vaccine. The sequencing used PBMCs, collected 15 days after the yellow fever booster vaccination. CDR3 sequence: CASSPHQLGRENEQFF. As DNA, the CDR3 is TGTGCCAGCAGCCCCCATCAACTGGGGAGGGAAAATGAGCAGTTCTTC.